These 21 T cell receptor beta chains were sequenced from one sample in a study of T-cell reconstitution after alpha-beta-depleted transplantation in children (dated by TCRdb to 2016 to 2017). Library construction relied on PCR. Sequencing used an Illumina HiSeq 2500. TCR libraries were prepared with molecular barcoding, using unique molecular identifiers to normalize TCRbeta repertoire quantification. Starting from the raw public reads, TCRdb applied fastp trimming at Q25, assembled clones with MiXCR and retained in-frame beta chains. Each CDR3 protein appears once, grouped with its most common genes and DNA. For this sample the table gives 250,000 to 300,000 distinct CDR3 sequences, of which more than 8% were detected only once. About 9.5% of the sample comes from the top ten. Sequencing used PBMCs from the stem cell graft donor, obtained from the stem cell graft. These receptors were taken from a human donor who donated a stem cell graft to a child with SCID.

The CDR3 DNA sequence: TGTGCCACCTCCCAACTGGTGACAGGGACACATACGCAGTATTTT. Residues: CATSQLVTGTHTQYF. V and J are TRBV3-1 and TRBJ2-3, with 7 bases that match TRBD1. J gave up 7 bases and V 10 bases, and 17 bases lay outside the gene matches. Germline CDR1 LGHDT, CDR2 YNNKEL (reference sequence). This CDR3 is 15 amino acids long.

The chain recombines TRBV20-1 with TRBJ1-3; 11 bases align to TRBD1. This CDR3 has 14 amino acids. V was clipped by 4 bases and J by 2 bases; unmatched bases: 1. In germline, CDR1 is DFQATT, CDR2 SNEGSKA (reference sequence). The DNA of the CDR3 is TGCAGTGCTACGGACAGGGGGCCTGGAAACACCATATATTTT. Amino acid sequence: CSATDRGPGNTIYF.

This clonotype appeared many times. The CDR3 sequence: CSARETDTQYF. The CDR3 nucleotides read TGCAGTGCTAGGGAAACAGATACGCAGTATTTT. This chain links TRBV20-1 with TRBJ2-3; D is ambiguous. The germline V gene has CDR1 DFQATT and CDR2 SNEGSKA (reference sequence). CDR3 length equals 11 residues. Trimming cost V 3 bases and J 3 bases, with 4 bases left between them.

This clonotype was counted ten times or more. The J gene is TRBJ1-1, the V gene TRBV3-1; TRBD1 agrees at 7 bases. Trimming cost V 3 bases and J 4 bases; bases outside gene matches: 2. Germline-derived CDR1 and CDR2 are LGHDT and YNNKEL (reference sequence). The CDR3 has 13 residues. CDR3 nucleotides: TGTGCCAGCAGCCAGTCAGGGGGCACTGAAGCTTTCTTT. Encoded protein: CASSQSGGTEAFF.

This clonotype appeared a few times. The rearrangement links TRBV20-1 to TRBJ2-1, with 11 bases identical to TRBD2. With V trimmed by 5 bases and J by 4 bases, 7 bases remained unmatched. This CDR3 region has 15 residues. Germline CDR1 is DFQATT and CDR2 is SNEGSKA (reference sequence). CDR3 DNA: TGCAGTGCTGTTCTAGCGGGGGGTGCGTACAATGAGCAGTTCTTC. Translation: CSAVLAGGAYNEQFF.

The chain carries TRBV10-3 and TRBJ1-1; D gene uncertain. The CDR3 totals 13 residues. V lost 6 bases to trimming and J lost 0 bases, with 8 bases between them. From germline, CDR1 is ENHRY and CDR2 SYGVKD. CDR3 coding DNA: TGTGCCATCAGGAGCGTCTTGAACACTGAAGCTTTCTTT. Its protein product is CAIRSVLNTEAFF.

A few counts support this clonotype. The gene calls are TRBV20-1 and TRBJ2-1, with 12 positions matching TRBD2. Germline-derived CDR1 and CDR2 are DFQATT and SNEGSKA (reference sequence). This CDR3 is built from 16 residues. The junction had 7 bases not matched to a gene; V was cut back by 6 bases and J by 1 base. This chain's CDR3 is CSATGLAGISYNEQFF. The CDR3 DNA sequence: TGCAGTGCCACTGGACTAGCGGGGATTTCCTACAATGAGCAGTTCTTC.

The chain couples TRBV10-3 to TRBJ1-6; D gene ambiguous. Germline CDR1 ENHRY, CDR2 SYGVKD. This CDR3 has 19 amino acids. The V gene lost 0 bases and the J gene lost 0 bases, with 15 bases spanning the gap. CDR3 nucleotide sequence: TGTGCCATCAGTGAGTCGATTCGGACGGGGAGCTCCTATAATTCACCCCTCCACTTT. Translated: CAISESIRTGSSYNSPLHF.

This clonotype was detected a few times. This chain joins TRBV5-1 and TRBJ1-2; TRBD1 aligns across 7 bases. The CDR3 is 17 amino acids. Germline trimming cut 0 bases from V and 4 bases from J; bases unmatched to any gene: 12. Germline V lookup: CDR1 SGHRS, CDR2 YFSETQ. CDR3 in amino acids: CASSLDPGQRTSYGYTF. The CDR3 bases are TGCGCCAGCAGCTTGGACCCGGGACAGCGAACATCCTATGGCTACACCTTC.

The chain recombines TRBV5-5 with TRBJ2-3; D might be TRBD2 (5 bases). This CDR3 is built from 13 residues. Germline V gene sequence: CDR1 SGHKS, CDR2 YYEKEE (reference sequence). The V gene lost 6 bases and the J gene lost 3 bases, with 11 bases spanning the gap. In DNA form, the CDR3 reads TGTGCCAGCAACAATCCGGGGACAGATACGCAGTATTTT. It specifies CASNNPGTDTQYF.

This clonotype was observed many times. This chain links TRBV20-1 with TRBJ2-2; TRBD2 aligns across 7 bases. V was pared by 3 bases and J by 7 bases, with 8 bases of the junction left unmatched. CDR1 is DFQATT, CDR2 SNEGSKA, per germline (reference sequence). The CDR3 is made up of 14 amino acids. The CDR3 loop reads CSASFWEGSGELFF. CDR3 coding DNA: TGCAGTGCTAGTTTCTGGGAGGGGAGCGGGGAGCTGTTTTTT.

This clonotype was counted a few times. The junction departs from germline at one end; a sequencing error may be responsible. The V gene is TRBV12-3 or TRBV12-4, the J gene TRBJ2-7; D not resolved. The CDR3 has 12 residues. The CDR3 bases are TGTGCCAGCGGTTTCCGGGTTTACGAGCAGTACTTC. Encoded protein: CASGFRVYEQYF.

CDR3 in DNA: TGTGCCAGCAGCGTACCCCGGGACCGGGTTAACAATGAGCAGTTCTTC. It encodes CASSVPRDRVNNEQFF. This chain uses TRBV9 with TRBJ2-1, with D perhaps assigned TRBD1 or TRBD2 (5 bases each). This CDR3 has 16 amino acids. CDR1 is SGDLS, CDR2 YYNGEE, per germline. The V gene lost 1 base and the J gene lost 5 bases, with 16 bases spanning the gap.

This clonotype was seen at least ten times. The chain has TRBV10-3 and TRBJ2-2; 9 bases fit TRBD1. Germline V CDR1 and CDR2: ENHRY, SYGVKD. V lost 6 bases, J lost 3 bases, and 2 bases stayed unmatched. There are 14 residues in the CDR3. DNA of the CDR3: TGTGCCATCAGAGGGGACAGGGACACCGGGGAGCTGTTTTTT. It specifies CAIRGDRDTGELFF.

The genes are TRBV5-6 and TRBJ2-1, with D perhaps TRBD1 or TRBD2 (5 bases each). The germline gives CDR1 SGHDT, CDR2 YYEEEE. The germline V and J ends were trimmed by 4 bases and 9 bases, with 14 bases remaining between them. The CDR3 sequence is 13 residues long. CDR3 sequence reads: CASSAGTRSEQFF. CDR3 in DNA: TGTGCCAGCAGCGCCGGGACCCGAAGTGAGCAGTTCTTC.

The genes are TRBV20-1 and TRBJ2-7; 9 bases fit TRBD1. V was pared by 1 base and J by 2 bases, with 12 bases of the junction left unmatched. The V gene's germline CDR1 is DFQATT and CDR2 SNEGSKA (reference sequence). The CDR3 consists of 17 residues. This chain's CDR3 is CSARAPFDRGKTYEQYF. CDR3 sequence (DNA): TGCAGTGCTAGAGCACCCTTCGACAGGGGGAAAACCTACGAGCAGTACTTC.

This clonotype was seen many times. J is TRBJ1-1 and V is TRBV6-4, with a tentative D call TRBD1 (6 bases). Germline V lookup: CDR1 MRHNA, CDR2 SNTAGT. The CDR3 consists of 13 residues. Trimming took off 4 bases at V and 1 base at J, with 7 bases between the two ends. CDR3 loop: CASSADRNTEAFF. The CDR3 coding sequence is TGTGCCAGCAGTGCGGACAGGAACACTGAAGCTTTCTTT.

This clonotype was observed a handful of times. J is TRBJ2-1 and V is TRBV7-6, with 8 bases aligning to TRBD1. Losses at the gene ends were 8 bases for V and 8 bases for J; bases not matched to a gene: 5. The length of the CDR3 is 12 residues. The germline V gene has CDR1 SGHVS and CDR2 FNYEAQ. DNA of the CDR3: TGTGCCAGCTCAGGACAGGGATATGAGCAGTTCTTC. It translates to CASSGQGYEQFF.

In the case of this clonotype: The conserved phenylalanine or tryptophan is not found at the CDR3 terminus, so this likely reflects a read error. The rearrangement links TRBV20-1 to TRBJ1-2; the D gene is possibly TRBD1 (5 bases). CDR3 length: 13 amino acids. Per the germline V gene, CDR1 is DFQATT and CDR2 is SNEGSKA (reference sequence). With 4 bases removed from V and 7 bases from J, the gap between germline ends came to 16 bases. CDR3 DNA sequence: TGCAGTGCTAACACAGGTTTTGCTCTTGGCTACACCTTA. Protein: CSANTGFALGYTL.

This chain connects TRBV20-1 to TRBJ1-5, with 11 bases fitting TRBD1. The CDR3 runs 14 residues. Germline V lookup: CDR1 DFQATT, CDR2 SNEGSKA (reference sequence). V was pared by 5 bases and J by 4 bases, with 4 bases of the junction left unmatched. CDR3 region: CSAVDRGPNQPQHF. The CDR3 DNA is TGCAGTGCTGTGGACAGGGGGCCAAATCAGCCCCAGCATTTT.

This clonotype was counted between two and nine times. The CDR3 DNA is TGTGCCAGCAGTGACGGGCCAGAACAGCAGTTCTTC. Translating gives CASSDGPEQQFF. The rearrangement joins TRBV2 to TRBJ2-1; D gene uncertain. From germline, CDR1 is SNHLY and CDR2 FYNNEI. The CDR3 spans 12 residues. V was trimmed by 3 bases and J by 11 bases, leaving 11 bases between them.